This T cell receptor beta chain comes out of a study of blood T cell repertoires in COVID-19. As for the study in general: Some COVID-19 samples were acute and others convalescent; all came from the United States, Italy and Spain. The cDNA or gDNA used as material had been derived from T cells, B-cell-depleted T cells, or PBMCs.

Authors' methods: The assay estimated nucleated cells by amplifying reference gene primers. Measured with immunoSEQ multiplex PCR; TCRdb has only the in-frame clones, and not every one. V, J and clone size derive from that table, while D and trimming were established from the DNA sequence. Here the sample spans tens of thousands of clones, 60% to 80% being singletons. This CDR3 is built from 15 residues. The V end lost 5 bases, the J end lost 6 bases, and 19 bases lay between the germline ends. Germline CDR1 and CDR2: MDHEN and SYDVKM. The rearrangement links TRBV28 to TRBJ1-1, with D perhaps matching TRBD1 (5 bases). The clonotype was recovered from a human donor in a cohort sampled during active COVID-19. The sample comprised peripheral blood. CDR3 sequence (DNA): TGTGCCAGCAGTGTCGAGGGGACTGGCCTCGCTGAAGCTTTCTTT. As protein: CASSVEGTGLAEAFF.